The sequence of this T cell receptor beta chain was determined in a study of OX40 agonist ivuxolimab in advanced cancers. The CDR3 spans 12 residues. Deletions cut 4 bases from V and 7 bases from J, with 10 bases between. The germline V gene has CDR1 SEHNR and CDR2 FQNEAQ (reference sequence). Clones were sequenced by immunoSEQ multiplex PCR, and TCRdb holds only the in-frame ones, with some missing. The data contain tens of thousands of clones, 89% of them singletons. Regarding the study as a whole: Low normalized clonal expansion also occurred in some nonresponding patients. At 0.1 to 3.0 mg/kg and by week 6, CD4+ and CD8+ T cells in the blood had expanded clonally.

Points on this clone: Its antigen is as yet unknown.

This TCR was recovered from an adult with an advanced solid tumor such as melanoma, head and neck, liver or kidney cancer. The chain is built from TRBV7-9 and TRBJ1-2; D gene uncertain. Specimen: CD4+ or CD8+ T cells sorted from blood, collected in a trial of the OX40 agonist ivuxolimab. DNA of the CDR3: TGTGCCAGCAGCTCCGCCTTTTTTGGCTACACCTTC. Encoded protein: CASSSAFFGYTF.